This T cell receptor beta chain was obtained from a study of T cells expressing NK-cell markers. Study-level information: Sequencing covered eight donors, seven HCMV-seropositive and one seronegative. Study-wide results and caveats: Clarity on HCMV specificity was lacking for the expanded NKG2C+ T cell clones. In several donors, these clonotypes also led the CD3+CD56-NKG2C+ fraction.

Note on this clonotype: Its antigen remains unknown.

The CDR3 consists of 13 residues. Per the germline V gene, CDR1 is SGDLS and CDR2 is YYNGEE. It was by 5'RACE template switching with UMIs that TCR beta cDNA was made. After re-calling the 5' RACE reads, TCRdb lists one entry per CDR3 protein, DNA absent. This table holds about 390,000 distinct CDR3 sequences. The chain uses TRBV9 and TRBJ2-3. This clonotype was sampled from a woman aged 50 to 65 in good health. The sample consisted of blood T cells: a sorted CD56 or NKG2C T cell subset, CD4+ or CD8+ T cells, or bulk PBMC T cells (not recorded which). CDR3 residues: CASSVGWTDTQYF.